Listed below are T cell receptor beta chains from one sample, sequenced in a study of cytomegalovirus exposure and HLA in healthy donors. Profiled with immunoSEQ multiplex PCR; TCRdb holds only in-frame clones, not every one. Of about 63,000 clones in the sample, about 90% were seen once. The sequencing sample was made of PBMCs. The origin of the receptors is a woman aged 18-29 years in good health and CMV-seronegative. Both conserved end residues are part of each CDR3.

>TRBV7-8
CASSSYKGGGRDQETQYF
>TRBV27
CASSPMTSGYEQFF
>TRBV19
CASTGVGAGANVLTF
>TRBV30
CAWSVPRGRNPKKPRNEQFF
>TRBV6-1
CASRDRVTGELFF
>TRBV10-3
CAISESDYTSTDTQYF
>TRBV27
CASSQVGAFF
>TRBV5-1
CASSSGDSGEAFF
>TRBV28
CASRQTGGVSTGELFF
>TRBV19
CASSNLAGGIYNEQFF
>TRBV30
CAREGSGANVLTF
>TRBV5-1
CASSLGMGGQETQYF
>TRBV28
CASSLFESPLHF
>TRBV5-1
CASSLAGGGGRETQYF
>TRBV7-9
CASSLFLAEYTGELFF
>TRBV9
CASSVGQARGIEQFF
>TRBV6-6
CASSYERVGVYNEQFF
>TRBV29-1
CSALDSVNTEAFF
>TRBV7-9
CASSPTWREGRSYNEQFF
>TRBV6-5
CASSYHTEAFF
>TRBV2
CASSSTPNPSGANVLTF
>TRBV5-8
CASSPLTRGAYTDTQYF
>TRBV5-1
CASSPIRGGVADTQYF
>TRBV10-3
CAISESAGKEGSGANVLTF
>TRBV10-3
CAIAGGTDTQYF
>TRBV11-3
CASSTPEGLPNTGELFF
>TRBV7-9
CASSMDTNYEQYF
>TRBV4-1
CASSQAPGVQGRTDTQYF
>TRBV6-7
CASSHLCIARGGELFF
>TRBV18
CASSSMGLAYEQYF
>TRBV4-2
CASSRRGLASTDTQYF
>TRBV10-3
CATARESGGYEQYF
>TRBV12-5
CASASVQGVQTTEAFF
>TRBV4-2
CASSQEDAGGGEWDEQFF
>TRBV30
CAWDRTGINEKLFF
>TRBV6-1
CASSEFVQGAGTDTQYF
>TRBV5-1
CASRPGTGVTNTGELFF
>TRBV11-2
CASSLGAGESTEAFF
>TRBV6-6
CASRAGGRTDTQYF
>TRBV5-5
CASSLSQITDTQYF
>TRBV19
CASSKVGGQEVIGYTF
>TRBV7-2
CASSLAPQGVTNYGYTF
>TRBV27
CASSPSGQVYGYTF
>TRBV23-1
CASHPAGKSYEQYF
>TRBV6-6
CASSYGGQSNEQFF
>TRBV7-9
CASTSTGSSYEQYF
>TRBV10-3
CAISGGDSPLHF
>TRBV7-9
CASSTRGQGRQSGTQYF
>TRBV28
CASRSGQGYTEAFF
>TRBV4-2
CASSQEGSSGGPGELFF
>TRBV19
CASSIGDKNTEAFF
>TRBV7-9
CASSKPGQGAEGYTF
>TRBV7-6
CASSLVRETQYF
>TRBV5-8
CASRTGGTDTQYF